This T cell receptor beta chain was documented in a study of T-cell memory formation after mild COVID-19. The germline V gene has CDR1 DFQATT and CDR2 SNEGSKA (reference sequence). CDR3 length: 15 residues. Trimming cost V 0 bases and J 0 bases, with 8 bases left between them. This clonotype appeared a few times. Its antigen is still unknown. Findings and caveats of the study: Clones that contracted from day 15 to 85 had balanced CD4/CD8; later expanders were CD4+ biased. Contracting CD4+ clones sat mainly in CM and EM; CD8+ in EMRA. There were some responding clones in pre-infection memory, which suggested that cross-reactive memory had joined.

TCRdb fed the 5' RACE reads into MiXCR, producing one record per CDR3 protein. The data contain more than 250,000 distinct CDR3 sequences, approximately 18% of them seen just once; the ten biggest clones take up about 23%. The sequenced sample consisted of PBMCs or a T cell subset sorted from them (not recorded which). The V and J genes are TRBV20-1 and TRBJ2-2; D may match TRBD1 or TRBD2 (5 bases each). The sequence derives from a man aged 18 to 30 who had mild COVID-19 (a few samples of this study predate the infection). Cell type and time point are not known. The CDR3 nucleotides read TGCAGTGCTAGAGACCAGGGAGCGAACACCGGGGAGCTGTTTTTT. Residues: CSARDQGANTGELFF.